Listed here are 2 T cell receptor beta chains from one sample, sequenced in a study of blood T cell repertoires in COVID-19. Measured with immunoSEQ multiplex PCR; TCRdb has only the in-frame clones, and not every one. The profile shows about 180,000 clones, roughly 88% of them singletons. The sequencing sample was made of peripheral blood. These receptors originate from a woman aged 80 or older with acute or convalescent COVID-19.

The chain combines TRBV7-2 with TRBJ2-3; 14 positions agree with TRBD2. Trimming at V came to 0 bases and at J to 4 bases, leaving 3 bases not matched to a gene. CDR3 length equals 17 residues. Germline V gene sequence: CDR1 SGHTA, CDR2 FQGNSA. The CDR3 is CASSLATGLAGADTQYF. The DNA of the CDR3 is TGTGCCAGCAGCTTAGCCACGGGACTAGCGGGGGCAGATACGCAGTATTTT.

The chain is built from TRBV6-5 and TRBJ1-4, with D possibly being TRBD1 (5 bases). This CDR3 region has 14 residues. Trimming removed 2 bases from V and 5 bases from J, with 9 bases in between. Germline loops: CDR1 MNHEY, CDR2 SVGAGI. CDR3 sequence reads: CASSYGGGNEKLFF. The CDR3 nucleotides are TGTGCCAGCAGTTACGGGGGGGGAAATGAAAAACTGTTTTTT.